The 19 T cell receptor beta chains below were found in one sample sequenced in a study of blood T cell repertoires in COVID-19. Repertoires were generated with immunoSEQ multiplex PCR, while TCRdb's copy carries only in-frame clones and drops some. The table shows more than 400,000 clones, with 87% occurring only once. The sample taken for sequencing was PBMCs or T cells enriched from blood (not recorded which). The receptors come from a woman aged 18-29 years who had recovered from COVID-19.

The CDR3, as DNA: TGTGCCAGCAGTCCCGGGACTGCGACCTACGAGCAGTACTTC. It codes for CASSPGTATYEQYF. The chain links TRBV28 to TRBJ2-7; perhaps TRBD2 as D (6 bases). With 5 bases removed from V and 2 bases from J, the gap between germline ends came to 13 bases. The CDR3 has 14 amino acids. The germline V gene has CDR1 MDHEN and CDR2 SYDVKM.

The rearrangement joins TRBV14 to TRBJ1-4; no reliable D call. The V and J ends lost 1 base and 5 bases respectively, with 11 bases between them. Germline loops: CDR1 SGHDN, CDR2 FVKESK. The CDR3 has 15 amino acids. CDR3: CASSQGRERNEKLFF. Written as DNA, the CDR3 is TGTGCCAGCAGCCAAGGGAGAGAACGGAATGAAAAACTGTTTTTT. The whole variable domain, filled in from reference TRBV14 and TRBJ1-4, reads EAGVTQFPSHSVIEKGQTVTLRCDPISGHDNLYWYRRVMGKEIKFLLHFVKESKQDESGMPNNRFLAERTGGTYSTLKVQPAELEDSGVYFCASSQGRERNEKLFFGSGTQLSVL.

This rearrangement joins TRBV30 to TRBJ1-1, with D tentatively TRBD1 (6 bases). This CDR3 region has 13 residues. The germline V gene encodes CDR1 GTSNPN and CDR2 SVGIG (reference sequence). V lost 5 bases to trimming and J lost 1 base, with 11 bases between them. The CDR3 DNA reads TGTGCCTGGGAGGGACAAACGAACACTGAAGCTTTCTTT. Protein: CAWEGQTNTEAFF.

This chain joins TRBV7-9 and TRBJ2-1; 9 bases align to TRBD2. Germline assignment: CDR1 SEHNR and CDR2 FQNEAQ (reference sequence). The trim removed 1 base at V and 4 bases at J, leaving 5 bases unmatched. This CDR3 contains 16 residues. CDR3 nucleotide sequence: TGTGCCAGCAGCTTAGTCAGTAGCGGGGGTTACAATGAGCAGTTCTTC. It encodes CASSLVSSGGYNEQFF.

The chain is built from TRBV27 and TRBJ2-7; D is perhaps TRBD2 (5 bases). From germline, CDR1 is MNHEY and CDR2 SMNVEV (reference sequence). V gave up 6 bases and J gave up 3 bases, with 15 bases separating them. CDR3 length equals 14 residues. CDR3 in amino acids: CASRPRAGYYEQYF. Written as DNA, the CDR3 is TGTGCCAGCAGGCCGCGGGCTGGGTACTACGAGCAGTACTTC.

CDR3 nucleotide sequence: TGCGCCAGCAGCCCAGGACTGTCAGAGACCCAGTACTTC. Protein: CASSPGLSETQYF. The chain links TRBV5-1 to TRBJ2-5; possible D gene TRBD2, 5 bases. V lost 4 bases and J 4 bases, leaving 11 bases between the germline ends. The V gene's germline CDR1 is SGHRS and CDR2 YFSETQ. The length of the CDR3 is 13 residues.

This clone was observed a single time. The CDR3 loop reads CASSPRDSRTDTQYF. As DNA, the CDR3 is TGTGCCAGCAGCCCTCGGGACAGCCGCACAGATACGCAGTATTTT. The V gene is TRBV7-8, the J gene TRBJ2-3, with 7 bases that match TRBD1. Germline-derived CDR1 and CDR2 are SGHVS and FQNEAQ. V shed 5 bases, J shed 1 base, and the junction held 6 bases outside the gene matches. The CDR3 runs 15 residues.

V gene TRBV5-1 combines with J gene TRBJ1-1, with 7 bases fitting TRBD1. Per germline, CDR1 SGHRS and CDR2 YFSETQ. The J segment lost 0 bases and the V segment lost 0 bases, leaving 8 bases of the junction unmatched. The CDR3 consists of 17 residues. The chain's CDR3 is CASSLGHRGFLNTEAFF. In DNA, the CDR3 is TGCGCCAGCAGCTTGGGTCACAGGGGTTTTTTGAACACTGAAGCTTTCTTT. The variable domain in full, with the rest retrieved from reference TRBV5-1 and TRBJ1-1, is KAGVTQTPRYLIKTRGQQVTLSCSPISGHRSVSWYQQTPGQGLQFLFEYFSETQRNKGNFPGRFSGRQFSNSRSEMNVSTLELGDSALYLCASSLGHRGFLNTEAFFGQGTRLTVV.

DNA for the CDR3: TGTGCCACCGTCCACAAGGGGCATAGCAATCAGCCCCAGCATTTT. This gives the protein CATVHKGHSNQPQHF. The rearrangement joins TRBV24-1 to TRBJ1-5, with D perhaps matching TRBD1 (5 bases). The ends were cut back, 9 bases at V and 0 bases at J, with 14 bases in the middle. The CDR3 has 15 residues. Germline V gene data show CDR1 as KGHDR and CDR2 as SFDVKD.

The chain is built from TRBV27 and TRBJ2-3, with a tentative D call TRBD1 (6 bases). Germline CDR1 MNHEY, CDR2 SMNVEV (reference sequence). CDR3 length: 14 amino acids. V shed 3 bases and J shed 6 bases, with 13 bases lying between them. This chain's CDR3 is CASSLNRVADTQYF. CDR3 DNA sequence: TGTGCCAGCAGTTTGAACAGGGTTGCGGATACGCAGTATTTT.

The rearrangement joins TRBV2 to TRBJ2-5; 12 positions match TRBD2. V was clipped by 8 bases and J by 7 bases; unmatched bases: 8. The germline V gene has CDR1 SNHLY and CDR2 FYNNEI. The CDR3 spans 14 residues. The CDR3 DNA sequence: TGTGCCAGCCAACTAGCGGGGGGCCTCCCGACCCAGTACTTC. Encoded protein: CASQLAGGLPTQYF.

The gene calls are TRBV19 and TRBJ1-2; D call uncertain. The V gene lost 7 bases and the J gene lost 3 bases, with 18 bases spanning the gap. This CDR3 is 15 amino acids long. CDR1 LNHDA and CDR2 SQIVND come from the germline V gene (reference sequence). The CDR3 loop is CASTARGREDYGYTF. DNA of the CDR3: TGTGCCAGTACCGCTAGAGGTCGGGAGGACTATGGCTACACCTTC.

This clone was observed a few times. V and J are TRBV5-1 and TRBJ2-2, with TRBD1 identical over 8 bases. The CDR3 is 14 amino acids. With 5 bases clipped from V and 7 bases from J, the junction kept 7 bases outside the gene matches. Germline V gene data show CDR1 as SGHRS and CDR2 as YFSETQ. As DNA, the CDR3 is TGCGCCAGCAGTGACAGGGGTGATGGCGGGGAGCTGTTTTTT. As protein: CASSDRGDGGELFF.

The chain recombines TRBV5-4 with TRBJ2-5; the D gene is possibly TRBD1 (5 bases). Germline-derived CDR1 and CDR2 are SGHNT and YYREEE (reference sequence). V dropped 4 bases and J dropped 5 bases, with 18 bases sitting between them. The CDR3 spans 15 residues. The CDR3 loop reads CASSVDTARSETQYF. DNA of the CDR3: TGTGCCAGCAGCGTGGACACCGCTAGGTCGGAGACCCAGTACTTC. The full variable domain, in which reference TRBV5-4 and TRBJ2-5 provide the parts outside the CDR3, is ETGVTQSPTHLIKTRGQQVTLRCSSQSGHNTVSWYQQALGQGPQFIFQYYREEENGRGNFPPRFSGLQFPNYSSELNVNALELDDSALYLCASSVDTARSETQYFGPGTRLLVL.

This chain connects TRBV14 to TRBJ2-4, with D maybe TRBD2 (7 bases). The V and J ends lost 0 bases and 16 bases respectively, with 22 bases between them. The CDR3 loop spans 15 amino acids. Germline V gene sequence: CDR1 SGHDN, CDR2 FVKESK. The DNA of the CDR3 is TGTGCCAGCAGCCAAGAAAGGGGGGGCAGTGACCCTCTTTACTTC. The encoded protein is CASSQERGGSDPLYF.

The chain recombines TRBV4-2 with TRBJ2-7; D ambiguous. Per germline, CDR1 LGHNA and CDR2 YNFKEQ. There are 13 residues in the CDR3. The V end lost 0 bases, the J end lost 0 bases, and 3 bases lay between the germline ends. CDR3 protein: CASSQDNSYEQYF. As DNA, the CDR3 is TGTGCCAGCAGCCAAGACAACTCCTACGAGCAGTACTTC.

The chain carries TRBV24-1 and TRBJ2-1, with unresolved D. Trimming removed 6 bases at V and 5 bases at J, with 10 bases between. The CDR3 is 13 residues long. Germline values: CDR1 KGHDR, CDR2 SFDVKD. CDR3 sequence: CATSSGGDNEQFF. CDR3 coding DNA: TGTGCCACCAGTAGTGGCGGTGACAATGAGCAGTTCTTC.

A single count supports this clone. The CDR3 sequence is CASSPPGNTEAFF. The CDR3 DNA reads TGTGCCAGCTCACCACCCGGGAACACTGAAGCTTTCTTT. This chain joins TRBV18 and TRBJ1-1; D not certain. Germline V lookup: CDR1 KGHSH, CDR2 LQKENI. This CDR3 region has 13 residues. The V gene lost 0 bases and the J gene lost 1 base, with 3 bases spanning the gap. Based on the CDR3 plus reference TRBV18 and TRBJ1-1, the full variable domain is NAGVMQNPRHLVRRRGQEARLRCSPMKGHSHVYWYRQLPEEGLKFMVYLQKENIIDESGMPKERFSAEFPKEGPSILRIQQVVRGDSAAYFCASSPPGNTEAFFGQGTRLTVV.

The chain carries TRBV6-4 and TRBJ1-5; D is possibly TRBD1 (6 bases). Looked up from germline, CDR1 is MRHNA and CDR2 is SNTAGT. The CDR3 runs 14 residues. V dropped 2 bases and J dropped 3 bases, with 8 bases sitting between them. The CDR3 nucleotides are TGTGCCAGCAGTGACGGGACACCCAATCAGCCCCAGCATTTT. Its translation is CASSDGTPNQPQHF.